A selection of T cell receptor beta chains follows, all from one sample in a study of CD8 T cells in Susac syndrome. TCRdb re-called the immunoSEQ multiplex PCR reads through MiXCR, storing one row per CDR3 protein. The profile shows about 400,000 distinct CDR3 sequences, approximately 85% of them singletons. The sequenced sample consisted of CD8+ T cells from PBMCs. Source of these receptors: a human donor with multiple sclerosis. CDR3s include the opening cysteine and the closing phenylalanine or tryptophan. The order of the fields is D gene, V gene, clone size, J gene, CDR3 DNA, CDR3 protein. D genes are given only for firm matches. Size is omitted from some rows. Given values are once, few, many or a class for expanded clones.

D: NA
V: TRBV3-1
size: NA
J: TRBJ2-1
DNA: TGTGCCAGCAGCCAAGCTAGGGACTCTACCTACAATGAGCAGTTCTTC
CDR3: CASSQARDSTYNEQFF

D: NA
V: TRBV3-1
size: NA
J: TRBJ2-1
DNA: TGTGCCAGCAGCCAAGCAAGTTGGGACGAGGCGGACAATGAGCAGTTCTTC
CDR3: CASSQASWDEADNEQFF

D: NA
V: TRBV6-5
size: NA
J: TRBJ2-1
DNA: TGTGCCAGCAGTTACACGGAGGAGAGCTCCTACAATGAGCAGTTCTTC
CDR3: CASSYTEESSYNEQFF

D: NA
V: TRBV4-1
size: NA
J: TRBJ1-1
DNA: TGCGCCAGCAGCCAATCCCGTGGGGAAGATGACACTGAAGCTTTCTTT
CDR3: CASSQSRGEDDTEAFF

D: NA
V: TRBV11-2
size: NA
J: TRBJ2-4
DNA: TGTGCCAGCAGCTTAGATAGGCAGGGGATCTTTGGCATTCAGTACTTC
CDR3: CASSLDRQGIFGIQYF

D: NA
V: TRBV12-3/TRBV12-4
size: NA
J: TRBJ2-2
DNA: TGTGCCAGCAACATTATAGGCGTTACCGGGGAGCTGTTTTTT
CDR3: CASNIIGVTGELFF

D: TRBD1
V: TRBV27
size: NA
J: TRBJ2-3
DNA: TGTGCCAGCAGTTTAAGGGGGCTTTTGTATACGCAGTATTTT
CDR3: CASSLRGLLYTQYF

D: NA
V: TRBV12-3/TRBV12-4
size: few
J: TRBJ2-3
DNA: TGTGCCAGCAGTTTCACCCGGGGGGCGGATACGCAGTATTTT
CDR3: CASSFTRGADTQYF

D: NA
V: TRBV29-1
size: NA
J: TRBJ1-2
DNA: TGCAGCGTTGAAGCTGGCAGGCCCGGCTACACCTTC
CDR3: CSVEAGRPGYTF

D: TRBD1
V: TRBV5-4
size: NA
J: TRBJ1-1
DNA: TGTGCCACCGGACAGGGCAACACTGAAGCTTTCTTT
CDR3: CATGQGNTEAFF

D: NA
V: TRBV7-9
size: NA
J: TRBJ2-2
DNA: TGTGCCAGCAGTGGAGACAGGAACACCGGGGAGCTGTTTTTT
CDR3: CASSGDRNTGELFF

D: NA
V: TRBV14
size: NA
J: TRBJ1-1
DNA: TGTGCCAGCAGCCATTCTCGTCAAGGGGGACTTACTGAAGCTTTCTTT
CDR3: CASSHSRQGGLTEAFF

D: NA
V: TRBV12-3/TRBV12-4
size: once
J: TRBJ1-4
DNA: TGTGCCAGCAGTTTCGGGTTCCAGGCGCTCTTTTCTGCAGGGGATGAAAAACTGTTTTTT
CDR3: CASSFGFQALFSAGDEKLFF

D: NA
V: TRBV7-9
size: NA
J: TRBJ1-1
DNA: TGTGCCAGCAGCTTATATGTTGAGGGGGGCACTGAAGCTTTCTTT
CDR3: CASSLYVEGGTEAFF

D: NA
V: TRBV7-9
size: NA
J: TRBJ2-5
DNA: TGTGCCAGCAGCTTCTCTCCGACTCACGGGCTACAAGAGACCCAGTACTTC
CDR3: CASSFSPTHGLQETQYF

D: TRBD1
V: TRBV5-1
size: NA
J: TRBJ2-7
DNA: TGCGCCAGCAGCGGAGGACAGGGTATCTACTTC
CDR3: CASSGGQGIYF

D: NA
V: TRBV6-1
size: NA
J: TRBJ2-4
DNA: TGTGCCAGCAAATTGACAGAACTAGCCAAAAACATTCAGTACTTC
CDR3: CASKLTELAKNIQYF

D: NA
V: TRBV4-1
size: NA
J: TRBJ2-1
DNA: TGCGCCAGCAGCCAAGTTCAGGGGGGCAATGAGCAGTTCTTC
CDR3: CASSQVQGGNEQFF

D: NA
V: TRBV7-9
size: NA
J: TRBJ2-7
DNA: TGTGCCAGCAGCTTAGATGGGGCAGGTTTCTACGAGCAGTACTTC
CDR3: CASSLDGAGFYEQYF

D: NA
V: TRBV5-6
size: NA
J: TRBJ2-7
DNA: TGTGCCAGCAGCTGGCCCAGGGGTGGGGGCGAGCAGTACTTC
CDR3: CASSWPRGGGEQYF

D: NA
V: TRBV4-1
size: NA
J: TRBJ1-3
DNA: TGCGCCAGCAGCCAAGAAGGAGGCCTCGGAAACACCATATATTTT
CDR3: CASSQEGGLGNTIYF

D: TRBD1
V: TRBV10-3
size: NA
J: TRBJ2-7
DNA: TGTGCCATCAGTGCCCCGGACAGGGAGTCCTACGAGCAGTACTTC
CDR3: CAISAPDRESYEQYF

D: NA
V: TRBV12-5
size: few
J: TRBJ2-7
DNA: TGTGCTAGTGACGGGACGGAGAGCACCTACGAGCAGTACTTC
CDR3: CASDGTESTYEQYF

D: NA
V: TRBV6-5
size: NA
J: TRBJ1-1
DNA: TGTGCCAGCAATACGGGCGGGCAGGAAGCTTTCTTT
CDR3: CASNTGGQEAFF

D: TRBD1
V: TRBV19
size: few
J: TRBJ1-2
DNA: TGTGCCAGTATCGGGGGGACAGACTATGGCTACACCTTC
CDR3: CASIGGTDYGYTF

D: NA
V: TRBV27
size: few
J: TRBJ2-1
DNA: TGTGCCAGCAGTTTAGGCATCTACAATGAGCAGTTCTTC
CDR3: CASSLGIYNEQFF

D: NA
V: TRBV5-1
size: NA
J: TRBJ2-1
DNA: TGCGCCAGCAGAGTCTCAGGCCCTAACCCCTACAATGAGCAGTTCTTC
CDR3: CASRVSGPNPYNEQFF

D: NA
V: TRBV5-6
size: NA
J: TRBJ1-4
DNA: TGTGCCAGCAGCTTCTTCGGTCCTACAGGGAATACTAATGAAAAACTGTTTTTT
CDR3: CASSFFGPTGNTNEKLFF

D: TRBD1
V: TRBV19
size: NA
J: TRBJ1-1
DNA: TGTGCCAGTAGTTTCCGTACAGGACAGGGGGGATCTGAAGCTTTCTTT
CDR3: CASSFRTGQGGSEAFF

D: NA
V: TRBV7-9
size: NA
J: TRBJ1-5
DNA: TGTGCCAGCAGCTTAGCCGAGGAATTAGGCAATCAGCCCCAGCATTTT
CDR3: CASSLAEELGNQPQHF

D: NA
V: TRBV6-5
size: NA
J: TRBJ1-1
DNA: TGTGCCAGCAGTTACTCCGTGGCAGCTTGGAACACTGAAGCTTTCTTT
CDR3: CASSYSVAAWNTEAFF

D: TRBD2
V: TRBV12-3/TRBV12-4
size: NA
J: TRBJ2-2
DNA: TGTGCCAGCATCTCTCGGGGACTAGGGACCGGGGAGCTGTTTTTT
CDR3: CASISRGLGTGELFF

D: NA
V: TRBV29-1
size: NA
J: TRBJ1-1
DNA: TGCAGCGTTGTTTTCCAGAACGTAGCTGAAGCTTTCTTT
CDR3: CSVVFQNVAEAFF

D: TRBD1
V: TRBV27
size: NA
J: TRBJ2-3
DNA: TGTGCCAGCAGTTTATCTGGACAGGGTGGCACAGATACGCAGTATTTT
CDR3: CASSLSGQGGTDTQYF

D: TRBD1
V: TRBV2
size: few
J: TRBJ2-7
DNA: TGTGCCAGCGCCGGCAGCGGGACAGGGTCCTACGAGCAGTACTTC
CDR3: CASAGSGTGSYEQYF

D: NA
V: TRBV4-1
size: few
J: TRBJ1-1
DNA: TGTGCCAGCAGCCAAATTCCGGGGACTGAAGCTTTCTTT
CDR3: CASSQIPGTEAFF

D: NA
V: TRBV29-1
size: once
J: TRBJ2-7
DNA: TGCAGCGTTGGTGTGGGATCCTACGAGCAGTACTTC
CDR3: CSVGVGSYEQYF

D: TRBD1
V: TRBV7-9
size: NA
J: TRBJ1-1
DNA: TGTGCCAGCAGCGTAGAAACAGGGGAAACTGAAGCTTTCTTT
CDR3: CASSVETGETEAFF

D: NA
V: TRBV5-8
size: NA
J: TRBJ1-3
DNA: TGTGCCAGCAGTTACGACGGCAGCTCTGGAAACACCATATATTTT
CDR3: CASSYDGSSGNTIYF

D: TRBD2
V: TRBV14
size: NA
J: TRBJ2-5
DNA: TGTGCCAGCAGCCAACCGGGACTAGCGGTTCAAGAGACCCAGTACTTC
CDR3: CASSQPGLAVQETQYF

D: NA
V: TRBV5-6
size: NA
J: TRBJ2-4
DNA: TGTGCCAGCAGCTTATATATCCCCAGGGAGTTAGCCAAAAACATTCAGTACTTC
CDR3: CASSLYIPRELAKNIQYF

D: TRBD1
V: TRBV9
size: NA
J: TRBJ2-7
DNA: TGTGCCAGCAGCGAATCCAGGGGGTACGAGCAGTACTTC
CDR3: CASSESRGYEQYF

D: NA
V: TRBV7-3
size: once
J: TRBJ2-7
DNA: TGTGCCAGCAGCGTGGGTGGAGAGGGGAGCTCCTACGAGCAGTACTTC
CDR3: CASSVGGEGSSYEQYF

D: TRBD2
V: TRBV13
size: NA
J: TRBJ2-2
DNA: TGTGCCAGCAGCTCAATAACCGGGACTAGCGGGGGATACACCGGGGAGCTGTTTTTT
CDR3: CASSSITGTSGGYTGELFF

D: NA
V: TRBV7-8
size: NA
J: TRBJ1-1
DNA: TGTGCCAGCAGTTTGGCTTGGGACACTGAAGCTTTCTTT
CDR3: CASSLAWDTEAFF

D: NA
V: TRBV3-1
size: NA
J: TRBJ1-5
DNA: TGTGCCAGCAGCCCAACCGGACTTAGCAATCAGCCCCAGCATTTT
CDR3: CASSPTGLSNQPQHF

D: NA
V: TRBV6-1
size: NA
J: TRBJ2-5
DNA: TGTGCCAGCAGTGAAGCGAGCGAGGAGACCCAGTACTTC
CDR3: CASSEASEETQYF